This TCR beta chain was retrieved from a study of T cells in Graves' hyperthyroidism and ophthalmopathy. From RNA transcripts, TCR beta CDR3 regions were amplified. TCR CDR3 regions were first amplified by RT-PCR with HTBI primers. TCRdb re-called the multiplex PCR reads through MiXCR, storing one row per CDR3 protein. This sample carries about 480,000 distinct CDR3 sequences, approximately 14% of them seen once, and the ten largest clones take 15% to 20%. This clonotype was detected ten times or more. The CDR3 is 14 amino acids. Germline-derived CDR1 and CDR2 are SGHDT and YYEEEE. The junction had 3 bases not matched to a gene; V was cut back by 4 bases and J by 2 bases.

Sequencing was carried out using blood. The chain links TRBV5-6 to TRBJ2-5; 9 bases are a match to TRBD1. This sequence originates from a woman between 18 and 29 years old with Graves' hyperthyroidism. The chain's CDR3 is CASSHGTGQETQYF. The CDR3 nucleotides are TGTGCCAGCAGCCACGGGACAGGGCAAGAGACCCAGTACTTC.